The source of this TCR beta chain is a study of shared clonotypes between healthy human individuals. The study, taken as a whole, reports: Generally, estimated richness proved larger in naive subsets than it did in memory subsets.

Germline CDR1 is LNHDA and CDR2 is SQIVND (reference sequence). The CDR3 covers 16 residues. V was trimmed by 3 bases and J by 2 bases, leaving 17 bases between them. Per the original methods: As immunoSEQ supplied junction-only sequences (without quality scores), filtering differed. Some clones are missing from TCRdb's copy, which holds only in-frame ones; the method was immunoSEQ multiplex PCR. V and J calls and clone size are copied from that table; D and trimming were computed from the DNA. Of about 1 million clones in the sample, more than 60% are singletons; the top ten hold approximately 1.5%. This clone was seen a few times. What it binds is unknown. All the donors were Caucasian adults who lived in Nashville, Tennessee.

The rearrangement links TRBV19 to TRBJ2-7; no reliable D call. The source of this sequence is a man aged 18-30 years in good health. Sequences were obtained from memory CD4+ T cells sorted from blood. Subset of the sample: CD45RA-negative fraction. This CDR3 reads CASSIWQVKETYEQYF. The CDR3 nucleotides are TGTGCCAGTAGTATCTGGCAGGTTAAGGAAACCTACGAGCAGTACTTC.